This passage covers 2 T cell receptor beta chains from one sample sequenced in a study of beta chain features in type 1 diabetes. Study-wide points: TCRB CDR3s were moderately but significantly shorter in Type 1 diabetes patients in all four CD4+ subsets.

Every bit of the isolated RNA underwent reverse transcription, so sequencing read expressed TCRB transcripts. Assay used: immunoSEQ multiplex PCR; TCRdb lists only in-frame clones, some missing. The sample yields hundreds of thousands of clones, around an eighth seen once. Their cognate antigens are unknown. What was sequenced was naive CD4+ T cells from blood. These receptors were taken from a man younger than 30 with type 1 diabetes.

In this sample, this clone turned up a few times. The rearrangement joins TRBV30 to TRBJ2-7, with D perhaps TRBD1 (5 bases). Deletions cut 2 bases from V and 3 bases from J, with 11 bases between. The CDR3 consists of 13 residues. Germline lookup yields CDR1 GTSNPN and CDR2 SVGIG (reference sequence). The CDR3 sequence is CAWSRDRYYEQYF. CDR3 DNA: TGTGCCTGGAGTCGAGACAGATACTACGAGCAGTACTTC.

This clone turned up a few times. The chain combines TRBV30 with TRBJ1-1, with a possible D match to TRBD1 (6 bases). The length of the CDR3 is 14 residues. Germline lookup yields CDR1 GTSNPN and CDR2 SVGIG (reference sequence). With 8 bases removed from V and 5 bases from J, the gap between germline ends came to 21 bases. CDR3 sequence reads: CANGQLDGRTEAFF. CDR3 in DNA: TGTGCCAACGGACAGTTAGATGGGAGAACTGAAGCTTTCTTT.